The present T cell receptor beta chain was sequenced within a study of Ad26.COV2.S vaccination and SARS-CoV-2 variants. The study's findings and limits: Ad26.COV2.S recipients had broader spike-specific TCRs (P = 0.0014). Vaccinees and placebo recipients showed similar non-spike TCR breadth.

Treatment: 15 to 20 received Ad26.COV2.S at low or high dose, single or two shots; roughly five received placebo; per-sample allocation not given. The investigators took samples on day 63 after the first vaccine or placebo injection. The assay was immunoSEQ multiplex PCR, and TCRdb's table has in-frame clones only and misses some. The table includes some 320,000 clones, 86% detected once. In germline, CDR1 is SGHRS, CDR2 YFSETQ. This CDR3 is 15 amino acids long. V lost 4 bases and J 1 base, leaving 13 bases between the germline ends. About this clone: Antigen unknown.

The receptor's source is a person aged 18-60 years who received the Ad26.COV2.S COVID-19 vaccine or a placebo. Specimen: peripheral blood, collected in a trial of Ad26.COV2.S vaccine versus placebo. The chain links TRBV5-1 to TRBJ2-3, with D possibly called TRBD1 or TRBD2 (6 bases each). The CDR3 sequence is CASSPFRGRTDTQYF. The CDR3 DNA reads as TGCGCCAGCAGCCCGTTCCGGGGGCGCACAGATACGCAGTATTTT. The whole variable domain, filled in from reference TRBV5-1 and TRBJ2-3, reads KAGVTQTPRYLIKTRGQQVTLSCSPISGHRSVSWYQQTPGQGLQFLFEYFSETQRNKGNFPGRFSGRQFSNSRSEMNVSTLELGDSALYLCASSPFRGRTDTQYFGPGTRLTVL.